These 25 T cell receptor beta chains originate from one sample sequenced in a study of T cells in Graves' hyperthyroidism and ophthalmopathy (dated by TCRdb to about 2019). Library method: multiplex PCR. The data were produced on an Illumina HiSeq 2000. Amplification of TCR beta CDR3 regions was carried out from RNA transcripts. The first round of RT-PCR for the TCR CDR3 was performed with the HTBI primer set and the Qiagen OneStep RT-PCR kit. TCRdb took the public reads, trimmed them with fastp at Q25, ran MiXCR for clone calling and kept in-frame beta chains. A single entry per CDR3 protein holds the most common genes and DNA from its merged rows. Across this sample there are approximately 330,000 distinct CDR3 sequences, with 18% seen only once. The ten largest clones add up to around 50% of the sample. Sequencing used blood. Every receptor here comes from a woman between 50 and 59 years old with Graves' hyperthyroidism.

In this sample, this clonotype turned up many times. This chain connects TRBV5-1 to TRBJ2-3; D not certain. This CDR3 is 14 amino acids long. Per germline, CDR1 SGHRS and CDR2 YFSETQ. Trimming removed 6 bases from V and 4 bases from J, with 15 bases in between. The chain's CDR3 is CASKVSRLADTQYF. The CDR3 region has the DNA TGCGCCAGCAAGGTGAGCCGCCTCGCAGATACGCAGTATTTT.

The table lists this clonotype with a count of one. The J gene is TRBJ1-3, the V gene TRBV7-2; D unresolved. V shed 2 bases and J shed 7 bases, with 9 bases lying between them. The CDR3 consists of 13 residues. Germline-derived CDR1 and CDR2 are SGHTA and FQGNSA. CDR3 nucleotides: TGTGCCAGCAGCTTATCCGTCCCGAACACCATATATTTT. It yields the protein CASSLSVPNTIYF.

V gene TRBV9 combines with J gene TRBJ1-6, with D tentatively TRBD1 (6 bases). This CDR3 has 14 residues. Germline CDR1 reads SGDLS; CDR2 reads YYNGEE. V gave up 0 bases and J gave up 8 bases, with 9 bases separating them. For the CDR3, the DNA is TGTGCCAGCAGCGTAGCCTACAGGGATTCACCCCTCCACTTT. Protein product: CASSVAYRDSPLHF.

This clonotype was detected ten times or more. The rearrangement links TRBV12-3 or TRBV12-4 to TRBJ1-2; possibly TRBD1 for D (5 bases). The CDR3 totals 14 residues. The germline V and J ends were trimmed by 5 bases and 4 bases, with 14 bases remaining between them. CDR3 sequence: CASSPPAGSYGYTF. The CDR3 bases are TGTGCCAGCAGTCCTCCGGCAGGGAGCTATGGCTACACCTTC.

This clonotype was observed a handful of times. The V call is TRBV6-1, the J call TRBJ2-7, with D perhaps matching TRBD1 (6 bases). V dropped 10 bases and J dropped 5 bases, with 15 bases sitting between them. The CDR3 runs 12 residues. CDR1 is MNHNS, CDR2 SASEGT, per germline. DNA of the CDR3: TGTGCCACCATACAGGGTCTCCACGAGCAGTACTTC. Protein sequence: CATIQGLHEQYF.

The sample holds many counts of this clonotype. The chain links TRBV28 to TRBJ2-3; 10 nucleotides agree with TRBD1. Unmatched junction bases numbered 5, after V lost 5 bases and J lost 3 bases. The germline V gene has CDR1 MDHEN and CDR2 SYDVKM. The CDR3 runs 15 residues. The CDR3 reads CASSPGTGVTDTQYF. The CDR3 DNA is TGTGCCAGCAGTCCTGGGACAGGGGTAACAGATACGCAGTATTTT.

The table lists this clonotype with a few counts. The chain employs TRBV7-9 and TRBJ2-2, with D possibly being TRBD1 or TRBD2 (5 bases each). The germline V gene encodes CDR1 SEHNR and CDR2 FQNEAQ (reference sequence). The CDR3 is 19 residues long. V lost 5 bases, J lost 3 bases, and 25 bases lay in between. As DNA, the CDR3 is TGTGCCAGCAGCCCCGGGACCTCAATCACATACCGGGACACCGGGGAGCTGTTTTTT. Translation gives CASSPGTSITYRDTGELFF.

This clonotype came up many times. The rearrangement uses TRBV30 and TRBJ2-3, with TRBD1 matching over 7 bases. The CDR3 extends over 11 amino acids. The V gene's germline CDR1 is GTSNPN and CDR2 SVGIG (reference sequence). CDR3 in DNA: TGTGCGACCGACAGGGAAGATACGCAGTATTTT. It codes for CATDREDTQYF.

The rearrangement joins TRBV6-2 or TRBV6-3 to TRBJ1-2; no firm D call. The CDR3 length is 13 residues. Trimming removed 9 bases from V and 5 bases from J, with 16 bases in between. Looked up from germline, CDR1 is MNHEY and CDR2 is SVGEGT. CDR3 loop: CASLGPALYGYTF. The DNA of the CDR3 is TGTGCCAGTCTAGGGCCCGCTTTATATGGCTACACCTTC.

V usage is TRBV28 and J usage is TRBJ1-1; the D gene is possibly TRBD1 (6 bases). The CDR3 extends over 15 amino acids. Germline assignment: CDR1 MDHEN and CDR2 SYDVKM. Trimming stripped 7 bases from V and 5 bases from J, with 20 bases between. CDR3 sequence (DNA): TGTGCCAGCAAGTTACAGGGACTGTCGTGGACTGAAGCTTTCTTT. It codes for CASKLQGLSWTEAFF. Full variable domain (rest looked up from reference TRBV28 and TRBJ1-1): DVKVTQSSRYLVKRTGEKVFLECVQDMDHENMFWYRQDPGLGLRLIYFSYDVKMKEKGDIPEGYSVSREKKERFSLILESASTNQTSMYLCASKLQGLSWTEAFFGQGTRLTVV.

J is TRBJ2-1 and V is TRBV6-1; 10 bases fit TRBD1. Trimming took 6 bases from V and 0 from J; bases not matched to a gene: 5. Germline assignment: CDR1 MNHNS and CDR2 SASEGT. The CDR3 sequence is 16 residues long. The CDR3: CASSKTGGNSYNEQFF. The CDR3 DNA sequence: TGTGCCAGCAGCAAGACAGGGGGCAACTCCTACAATGAGCAGTTCTTC.

This clonotype was seen repeatedly, ten times or more. The V call is TRBV6-1, the J call TRBJ1-4, with D unclear. Germline loops: CDR1 MNHNS, CDR2 SASEGT. This CDR3 is 15 amino acids long. The V gene lost 5 bases and the J gene lost 8 bases, with 18 bases spanning the gap. Here the CDR3 reads CASSSLGGGREKLFF. CDR3 nucleotide sequence: TGTGCCAGCAGTTCCCTCGGAGGCGGCCGGGAAAAACTGTTTTTT.

The chain joins TRBV6-1 to TRBJ2-2, with 7 bases aligning to TRBD1. Germline V gene lookup returns CDR1 MNHNS and CDR2 SASEGT. The CDR3 sequence is 14 residues long. The junction had 6 bases not matched to a gene; V was cut back by 6 bases and J by 5 bases. This CDR3 is CASRKGALTGELFF. CDR3 bases: TGTGCCAGCAGAAAGGGGGCGCTGACCGGGGAGCTGTTTTTT.

This clonotype was picked up many times. This sequence joins TRBV6-1 and TRBJ2-7, with D unresolved. The V and J ends lost 3 bases and 3 bases respectively, with 9 bases between them. The length of the CDR3 is 13 residues. Germline assignment: CDR1 MNHNS and CDR2 SASEGT. CDR3 amino acids: CASSDGLVYEQYF. The CDR3 DNA is TGTGCCAGCAGTGATGGGCTAGTCTACGAGCAGTACTTC.

A few counts support this clonotype. The chain has TRBV7-8 and TRBJ2-5; D gene uncertain. Germline V gives CDR1 SGHVS, CDR2 FQNEAQ. The V end lost 2 bases, the J end lost 5 bases, and 15 bases lay between the germline ends. CDR3 size: 15 residues. The CDR3 spells CASSLRSRLGETQYF. The CDR3 nucleotides read TGTGCCAGCAGCTTAAGATCTCGGTTGGGGGAGACCCAGTACTTC.

This clonotype was observed a few times. V and J are TRBV6-5 and TRBJ2-2, with D unclear. This CDR3 has 11 residues. Trimming left V 2 bases short and J 7 bases short, with 2 bases between. Germline loops: CDR1 MNHEY, CDR2 SVGAGI. The DNA of the CDR3 is TGTGCCAGCAGTTACAACGGGGAGCTGTTTTTT. Translating gives CASSYNGELFF.

The chain recombines TRBV9 with TRBJ2-1, with TRBD1 matching 7 bases. The J segment lost 3 bases and the V segment lost 3 bases, leaving 3 bases of the junction unmatched. Germline V CDR1 and CDR2: SGDLS, YYNGEE. The CDR3 totals 14 residues. The CDR3 nucleotides are TGTGCCAGCAGCGAAGCAGGGGGCTACAATGAGCAGTTCTTC. This encodes CASSEAGGYNEQFF.

In this sample, this clonotype turned up a few times. V usage is TRBV7-3 and J usage is TRBJ2-3; the D is unclear. This CDR3 comprises 13 residues. The germline V and J ends were trimmed by 4 bases and 2 bases, with 7 bases remaining between them. Germline V gives CDR1 SGHTA, CDR2 FQGTGA. The CDR3: CASSWTTTDTQYF. The DNA of the CDR3 is TGTGCCAGCAGCTGGACCACCACAGATACGCAGTATTTT.

Regarding this clonotype: This may stem from a read error, because a much larger clone lies one nucleotide away. This chain connects TRBV2 to TRBJ2-5, with TRBD2 matching over 8 bases. V shed 5 bases, J shed 2 bases, and the junction held 7 bases outside the gene matches. CDR1 and CDR2 from the germline V gene are SNHLY and FYNNEI. The length of the CDR3 is 15 residues. Here the CDR3 DNA reads TGTGCCAGCAGTTCCGCGGGGGGCCAACAAGAGACCCAGTACTTC. It yields the protein CASSSAGGQQETQYF. The complete variable domain, with remaining parts taken from reference TRBV2 and TRBJ2-5, reads EPEVTQTPSHQVTQMGQEVILRCVPISNHLYFYWYRQILGQKVEFLVSFYNNEISEKSEIFDDQFSVERPDGSNFTLKIRSTKLEDSAMYFCASSSAGGQQETQYFGPGTRLLVL.

This clonotype showed up just a few times. This rearrangement joins TRBV14 to TRBJ1-6; D unclear. The V and J ends lost 4 bases and 13 bases respectively, with 14 bases between them. Germline V gene lookup returns CDR1 SGHDN and CDR2 FVKESK. The CDR3 contains 13 residues. The CDR3 reads CASSLGAPWPLHF. The CDR3 region has the DNA TGTGCCAGCAGCCTGGGCGCTCCTTGGCCCCTCCACTTT.

Points on this clonotype: This clone may be a read error of a much larger clone one base away. The gene calls are TRBV11-2 and TRBJ2-1; TRBD2 matches at 9 bases. This CDR3 is 16 amino acids long. CDR1 and CDR2 (germline): SGHAT, FQNNGV. V was clipped by 6 bases and J by 5 bases; unmatched bases: 11. The CDR3 region is CASRKVSGRFNNEQFF. In nucleotides, the CDR3 is TGTGCCAGCAGGAAGGTGAGCGGGAGGTTCAACAATGAGCAGTTCTTC.

This chain connects TRBV12-3 or TRBV12-4 to TRBJ2-2; TRBD1 matches 8 bases. J lost 4 bases, V lost 7 bases, and 11 bases had no gene match. The CDR3 has 16 residues. The CDR3 loop reads CASIRTGTYGTGELFF. The CDR3 nucleotides are TGTGCCAGCATCCGGACAGGGACTTATGGCACCGGGGAGCTGTTTTTT.

The V and J genes are TRBV6-1 and TRBJ1-1; TRBD1 agrees at 7 bases. The CDR3 extends over 14 amino acids. Trimming cost V 6 bases and J 6 bases; bases outside gene matches: 10. Looked up from germline, CDR1 is MNHNS and CDR2 is SASEGT. CDR3 amino acids: CASRSMGDSPEAFF. CDR3 nucleotides: TGTGCCAGCAGATCGATGGGGGACAGCCCTGAAGCTTTCTTT.

This clonotype was detected only a few times. The chain combines TRBV5-1 with TRBJ2-1; no reliable D call. The ends were cut back, 4 bases at V and 7 bases at J, with 9 bases in the middle. The germline gives CDR1 SGHRS, CDR2 YFSETQ. CDR3 length equals 12 residues. DNA of the CDR3: TGCGCCAGCAGCCCCTTTTTAAATGAGCAGTTCTTC. It translates to CASSPFLNEQFF. Variable domain in full (rest from reference TRBV5-1 and TRBJ2-1): KAGVTQTPRYLIKTRGQQVTLSCSPISGHRSVSWYQQTPGQGLQFLFEYFSETQRNKGNFPGRFSGRQFSNSRSEMNVSTLELGDSALYLCASSPFLNEQFFGPGTRLTVL.

This clonotype was counted ten times or more. The chain couples TRBV7-9 to TRBJ1-1; tentatively, D is TRBD1 (5 bases). The CDR3 covers 14 residues. Between the trimmed V and J ends, which lost 7 bases and 4 bases, there was a span of 16 bases. Germline V CDR1 and CDR2: SEHNR, FQNEAQ (reference sequence). The CDR3 sequence is CASTLGGDGTEAFF. In DNA form, the CDR3 reads TGTGCCAGCACTCTCGGGGGGGATGGCACTGAAGCTTTCTTT.